This T cell receptor (beta chain) stems from a study of T cells after yellow fever vaccination. Study as a whole: Libraries from low-cell-number fractions were prepared with the SMART-Seq v4 Ultra Low Input RNA kit.

Study findings and constraints: Most clones from primary vaccination were detected again post-booster (around 95% CD4, about 88% CD8). The appearance of a small share of clonotypes in both CD4 and CD8 compartments was observed.

This clonotype has only a few counts. Its antigen is not known. 5'RACE template switching generated TCR cDNA, adding a universal primer site and UMIs. TCRdb recomputed calls from the 5' RACE reads with MiXCR, one row per CDR3 protein. The table lists more than 250,000 distinct CDR3 sequences, about 6.9% of them singletons. The germline V gene encodes CDR1 SEHNR and CDR2 FQNEAQ (reference sequence). This CDR3 is built from 11 residues. Trimming removed 3 bases from V and 7 bases from J, with 5 bases in between. This sequence joins TRBV7-9 and TRBJ2-3, with D uncertain. Specimen: PBMCs, collected roughly 47 days after the first yellow fever vaccination. The clonotype comes from a man aged 18 to 29 who received the YFV17D yellow fever vaccine. In DNA, the CDR3 is TGTGCCAGCAGCTTCCCGAATACGCAGTATTTT. Encoded protein: CASSFPNTQYF.